This TCR beta chain was documented in a study of graft-versus-host responses after intestinal transplantation. Study in general: Isolated intestinal, liver-intestinal, or multivisceral transplants had been given to the recipients. Study outcomes and limitations: Marrow from the recipient contained GvH clones, some of which had appeared first in ileum or blood.

Worth noting for this clone: Its specificity is unknown.

CDR3 length: 12 amino acids. Trimming removed 2 bases at V and 4 bases at J, with 5 bases between. The germline V gene has CDR1 SGHVS and CDR2 FNYEAQ. Assay used: immunoSEQ multiplex PCR; TCRdb lists only in-frame clones, some missing. Of over 9,000 clones in the sample, approximately 87% are singletons; the top ten hold 9% to 10%. The input for sequencing was PBMCs, taken 230 to 250 days after intestinal transplant. This chain connects TRBV7-6 to TRBJ2-5; D remains ambiguous. The TCR originated in a human patient who received an intestinal transplant, so some T cells may come from the graft donor. The CDR3 loop reads CASSLRRETQYF. Here the CDR3 DNA reads TGTGCCAGCAGCTTACGGCGAGAGACCCAGTACTTC.